What follows are 19 T cell receptor beta chains derived from one specimen sequenced in a study of regulatory T cells in long-lasting Graves disease. To make TCR beta libraries, researchers used iRepertoire HTBI primers and Arm-PCR of CDR3 regions. TCRdb processed the multiplex PCR reads anew with MiXCR; each CDR3 protein has one entry. The top ten clones hold 25% to 30% of a sample with roughly 320,000 distinct CDR3 sequences, approximately 15% of them seen once. The time point was: newly diagnosed GD, antithyroid drugs for less than 3 months. From RNA extracted from PBMCs, the TCR library was made. These sequences were also reported in another study, on T cells in Graves' hyperthyroidism and ophthalmopathy.

The sample here was peripheral blood mononuclear cells (PBMCs), taken at new diagnosis, from a patient treated with antithyroid drugs. The receptors come from a man aged 35 to 55 with Graves disease.

This clonotype has ten or more counts. The chain is built from TRBV4-3 and TRBJ1-6, with D possibly matching TRBD1 (5 bases). Germline assignment: CDR1 LGHNA and CDR2 YSLEER. CDR3 size: 18 residues. Trimming cost V 0 bases and J 1 base, with 13 bases left between them. Here the CDR3 DNA reads TGCGCCAGCAGCCAAGATCGCGGCGGGGGTTCCTATAATTCACCCCTCCACTTT. This encodes CASSQDRGGGSYNSPLHF.

This clonotype has more than one count but fewer than ten. This chain joins TRBV6-1 and TRBJ2-1, with D tentatively TRBD2 (5 bases). The CDR3 has 14 residues. V lost 7 bases, J lost 13 bases, and 23 bases lay in between. In germline, CDR1 is MNHNS, CDR2 SASEGT. CDR3 DNA sequence: TGTGCCAGCATTCTCCGGGGATCAAAAGAGACCCAGTTCTTC. This encodes CASILRGSKETQFF.

This clonotype was observed at least ten times. The chain joins TRBV25-1 to TRBJ2-4, with TRBD1 matching over 9 bases. Germline CDR1 and CDR2: MGHDK and SYGVNS. The V segment lost 6 bases and the J segment 3 bases; nucleotides outside the gene matches: 18. The CDR3 consists of 19 residues. The CDR3 coding sequence is TGTGCCAGCAGAAACAACCCGGGACAGGGTTCGTGTGTCAAAAACATTCAGTACTTC. Its translation: CASRNNPGQGSCVKNIQYF. The whole variable domain, filled in from reference TRBV25-1 and TRBJ2-4, reads EADIYQTPRYLVIGTGKKITLECSQTMGHDKMYWYQQDPGMELHLIHYSYGVNSTEKGDLSSESTVSRIRTEHFPLTLESARPSHTSQYLCASRNNPGQGSCVKNIQYFGAGTRLSVL.

This clonotype showed up just a few times. The J gene is TRBJ2-1, the V gene TRBV27; D ambiguous. Trimming pared 8 bases from V and 8 bases from J, leaving 19 bases between. The CDR3 runs to 14 residues. CDR1 is MNHEY, CDR2 SMNVEV, per germline (reference sequence). CDR3 DNA: TGTGCCAGCCGACCGAGGCCTATGGTCGATGAGCAGTTCTTC. Its protein is CASRPRPMVDEQFF.

This clonotype turned up a few times. The CDR3 nucleotides read TGTGCCAGCAGCAACCCCTCCGGCAGGGTCGGGGCCAACGTCCTGACTTTC. This translates into CASSNPSGRVGANVLTF. The chain recombines TRBV12-3 or TRBV12-4 with TRBJ2-6, with a tentative D call TRBD1 (5 bases). The V gene lost 6 bases and the J gene lost 4 bases, with 19 bases spanning the gap. This CDR3 is 17 amino acids long.

At least ten counts were recorded for this clonotype. The J gene is TRBJ1-3, the V gene TRBV12-3 or TRBV12-4; 8 bases agree with TRBD1. V dropped 6 bases and J dropped 4; count of bases not matched to a gene: 8. CDR3 length: 15 amino acids. The DNA for the CDR3 is TGTGCCAGCAGCTCGTCGGACAGGGTGGGAAACACCATATATTTT. It specifies CASSSSDRVGNTIYF.

This clonotype showed up many times. The J gene is TRBJ2-7, the V gene TRBV9; D possibly corresponds to TRBD2 (6 bases). Trimming removed 0 bases at V and 4 bases at J, with 14 bases between. CDR3 length: 15 residues. CDR1 and CDR2 from the germline V gene are SGDLS and YYNGEE. The CDR3 loop reads CASSVGWRDSYEQYF. CDR3 nucleotide sequence: TGTGCCAGCAGCGTAGGTTGGAGGGATTCGTACGAGCAGTACTTC.

This clonotype was found many times. The chain employs TRBV5-1 and TRBJ1-1; maybe TRBD1 (6 bases). The CDR3 has 15 amino acids. Germline-derived CDR1 and CDR2 are SGHRS and YFSETQ. V gave up 4 bases and J gave up 3 bases, with 16 bases separating them. As DNA, the CDR3 is TGCGCCAGCAGCGCCGGACAGTCGGGGGACACTGAAGCTTTCTTT. Translation gives CASSAGQSGDTEAFF.

This clonotype was seen repeatedly, ten times or more. V gene TRBV6-1 combines with J gene TRBJ2-3; TRBD2 might be the D (6 bases). The CDR3 sequence is 15 residues long. Germline values: CDR1 MNHNS, CDR2 SASEGT. Trimming stripped 7 bases from V and 2 bases from J, with 16 bases between. The CDR3 spells CASKGSRGNTDTQYF. The CDR3, as DNA: TGTGCCAGCAAGGGCTCGCGGGGAAACACAGATACGCAGTATTTT.

V and J are TRBV29-1 and TRBJ2-3; 9 positions match TRBD1. J gave up 3 bases and V 4 bases, and 5 bases lay outside the gene matches. Germline CDR1 and CDR2: SQVTM and ANQGSEA. CDR3 size: 14 residues. The CDR3 sequence is CSVGRQGVTDTQYF. The CDR3 DNA reads as TGCAGCGTTGGGAGACAGGGGGTTACAGATACGCAGTATTTT.

This clonotype was seen ten or more times. The chain couples TRBV3-1 to TRBJ1-6; D is perhaps TRBD1 (5 bases). The V gene's germline CDR1 is LGHDT and CDR2 YNNKEL (reference sequence). This CDR3 has 14 amino acids. V lost 4 bases and J lost 8, with 12 bases in between. The CDR3 loop is CASSPLGGYSPLHF. The CDR3 nucleotides read TGTGCCAGCAGCCCTCTTGGGGGGTATTCACCCCTCCACTTT.

This clonotype came up many times. CDR3 sequence: CASSLQGRNTEAFF. In nucleotides, the CDR3 is TGTGCCAGCAGTTTACAGGGACGGAACACTGAAGCTTTCTTT. V is TRBV28 and J is TRBJ1-1; D is possibly TRBD1 (5 bases). CDR1 and CDR2 (germline): MDHEN, SYDVKM. CDR3 length: 14 amino acids. Trimming removed 2 bases from V and 1 base from J, with 8 bases in between.

Comment on this clonotype: A much more abundant neighbour one base away suggests this may be a read error. V is TRBV6-2 or TRBV6-3 and J is TRBJ1-2, with D uncertain. The germline V gene encodes CDR1 MNHEY and CDR2 SVGEGT. Trimming removed 5 bases from V and 8 bases from J, with 21 bases in between. The CDR3 covers 15 residues. The DNA for the CDR3 is TGTGCCAGCAGTGAAGCAAAGGCAGAGCTTTACGGCTACACCTTC. Translated, it gives CASSEAKAELYGYTF.

At least ten counts were recorded for this clonotype. V usage is TRBV28 and J usage is TRBJ1-5; 9 positions agree with TRBD1. V was pared by 3 bases and J by 7 bases, with 4 bases of the junction left unmatched. CDR3 length: 14 amino acids. Germline V gives CDR1 MDHEN, CDR2 SYDVKM. CDR3 in amino acids: CASSLTGGWQPQHF. The CDR3 DNA is TGTGCCAGCAGTTTGACAGGGGGTTGGCAGCCCCAGCATTTT.

This clonotype was detected once. Possible read error: a much larger clone is one base away. The chain carries TRBV10-3 and TRBJ2-3; 9 bases line up with TRBD1. Germline CDR1 is ENHRY and CDR2 is SYGVKD. With V trimmed by 10 bases and J by 3 bases, 8 bases remained unmatched. This CDR3 is built from 14 residues. Written as DNA, the CDR3 is TGTGCCACCACAGGACAGGGGACGACAGATACGCAGTATTTT. Translation: CATTGQGTTDTQYF.

This clonotype turned up a few times. V is TRBV28 and J is TRBJ1-2; 7 positions match TRBD1. Germline CDR1 and CDR2: MDHEN and SYDVKM. This CDR3 comprises 15 residues. Trimming cost V 4 bases and J 3 bases; bases outside gene matches: 8. The CDR3 DNA sequence: TGTGCCAGCAGTTGGGGCGGAGGGGGCGACTATGGCTACACCTTC. It yields the protein CASSWGGGGDYGYTF.

This clonotype was counted between two and nine times. At one of its ends the junction is not consistent with the germline gene, which may arise from a read error. The chain uses TRBV9 and TRBJ2-1; 7 bases map to TRBD2. The CDR3 extends over 16 amino acids. CDR1 is SGDLS, CDR2 YYNGEE, per germline. DNA for the CDR3: TGTGCCAGCAGCGTAAGTCCGACGGGGGGTTACAATGAGCAGCTCTTC. This gives the protein CASSVSPTGGYNEQLF.

The rearrangement uses TRBV7-2 and TRBJ2-2, with D possibly being TRBD1 (5 bases). Per germline, CDR1 SGHTA and CDR2 FQGNSA. V was clipped by 7 bases and J by 1 base, with 10 bases between them. The CDR3 has 14 residues. This CDR3 reads CASKLTGNTGELFF. The CDR3 nucleotides read TGTGCCAGCAAATTAACAGGGAACACCGGGGAGCTGTTTTTT.

In this sample, this clonotype turned up many times. The chain employs TRBV7-2 and TRBJ2-7; D may match TRBD1 or TRBD2 (5 bases each). The CDR3 has 15 residues. The germline V and J ends were trimmed by 5 bases and 0 bases, with 14 bases remaining between them. Germline-derived CDR1 and CDR2 are SGHTA and FQGNSA. CDR3 coding DNA: TGTGCCAGCAGCCAAGGGACCCAGAGCTCCTACGAGCAGTACTTC. Its translation is CASSQGTQSSYEQYF. The complete variable domain, with remaining parts taken from reference TRBV7-2 and TRBJ2-7, reads GAGVSQSPSNKVTEKGKDVELRCDPISGHTALYWYRQSLGQGLEFLIYFQGNSAPDKSGLPSDRFSAERTGGSVSTLTIQRTQQEDSAVYLCASSQGTQSSYEQYFGPGTRLTVT.